The 13 T cell receptor beta chains in this list originate from one sample, sequenced in a study of cytotoxic CD8 clonotypes in ibrutinib-treated CLL. Sequenced by immunoSEQ multiplex PCR; TCRdb stores in-frame clones only, minus some. The sample carries almost 45,000 clones, roughly 69% recorded once. The sequencing here drew on PBMCs, taken after 12 months of ibrutinib treatment. Every receptor here comes from a human donor with chronic lymphocytic leukemia.

In its sample, this clone was seen a few times. This chain joins TRBV5-5 and TRBJ1-1; unclear D gene. CDR1 is SGHKS, CDR2 YYEKEE, per germline (reference sequence). The CDR3 has 13 amino acids. V dropped 1 base and J dropped 1 base, with 5 bases sitting between them. CDR3 loop: CASSLLKNTEAFF. For the CDR3, the DNA is TGTGCCAGCAGCTTGTTAAAGAACACTGAAGCTTTCTTT.

The rearrangement joins TRBV5-1 to TRBJ1-4; TRBD1 is a possible D gene (6 bases). Trimming removed 3 bases from V and 0 bases from J, with 6 bases in between. The CDR3 length is 14 residues. The V gene's germline CDR1 is SGHRS and CDR2 YFSETQ. The CDR3 DNA reads TGCGCCAGCAGCTGGACAGCAACTAATGAAAAACTGTTTTTT. Protein: CASSWTATNEKLFF.

The chain uses TRBV6-1 and TRBJ2-3; the D is unclear. Per the germline V gene, CDR1 is MNHNS and CDR2 is SASEGT. CDR3 size: 12 residues. V lost 2 bases and J lost 3, with 3 bases in between. The CDR3 DNA sequence: TGTGCCAGCAGTGAATGGACAGATACGCAGTATTTT. This codes for CASSEWTDTQYF.

This rearrangement joins TRBV6-1 to TRBJ2-6; D ambiguous. The V end lost 6 bases, the J end lost 2 bases, and 8 bases lay between the germline ends. The CDR3 extends over 14 amino acids. The germline V gene has CDR1 MNHNS and CDR2 SASEGT. The chain's CDR3 is CASSRGTGANVLTF. CDR3 DNA: TGTGCCAGCAGCAGAGGCACTGGGGCCAACGTCCTGACTTTC.

The chain uses TRBV7-8 and TRBJ1-5; D perhaps matches TRBD1 (6 bases). Germline-derived CDR1 and CDR2 are SGHVS and FQNEAQ. The CDR3 covers 15 residues. V was clipped by 2 bases and J by 3 bases, with 11 bases between them. Here the CDR3 reads CASSLIRGSNQPQHF. The DNA of the CDR3 is TGTGCCAGCAGCTTAATCAGGGGTTCCAATCAGCCCCAGCATTTT.

The CDR3 region has the DNA TGCGCCAGCAGCTTGGCTACAGGGATATACACCGGGGAGCTGTTTTTT. It specifies CASSLATGIYTGELFF. V is TRBV5-1 and J is TRBJ2-2, with TRBD1 as a possible D gene (6 bases). Per germline, CDR1 SGHRS and CDR2 YFSETQ. V dropped 0 bases and J dropped 3 bases, with 12 bases sitting between them. The CDR3 runs to 16 residues. Variable domain in full (rest from reference TRBV5-1 and TRBJ2-2): KAGVTQTPRYLIKTRGQQVTLSCSPISGHRSVSWYQQTPGQGLQFLFEYFSETQRNKGNFPGRFSGRQFSNSRSEMNVSTLELGDSALYLCASSLATGIYTGELFFGEGSRLTVL.

This chain links TRBV5-4 with TRBJ1-2; the D gene is possibly TRBD1 (5 bases). The CDR3 spans 13 residues. Germline CDR1 reads SGHNT; CDR2 reads YYREEE (reference sequence). The V gene lost 2 bases and the J gene lost 7 bases, with 12 bases spanning the gap. The CDR3 coding sequence is TGTGCCAGCAGCTTCCAGACAGCCCGTGGCTACACCTTC. Translated, it gives CASSFQTARGYTF.

This clone was detected only a few times. The V call is TRBV19, the J call TRBJ1-1; D remains unclear. The V and J ends lost 4 bases and 2 bases respectively, with 8 bases between them. This CDR3 region has 13 residues. The germline CDR1 and CDR2 sequences are LNHDA and SQIVND (reference sequence). CDR3 in amino acids: CASSKLGNTEAFF. The CDR3 coding sequence is TGTGCCAGTAGTAAGTTAGGCAACACTGAAGCTTTCTTT.

The chain joins TRBV5-5 to TRBJ2-1, with 13 bases lining up with TRBD2. The germline gives CDR1 SGHKS, CDR2 YYEKEE (reference sequence). The junction had 9 bases not matched to a gene; V was cut back by 3 bases and J by 3 bases. CDR3 length: 18 residues. CDR3 bases: TGTGCCAGCAGCTGGGCAGGGGGGACTAGCGGGGACTACAATGAGCAGTTCTTC. This codes for CASSWAGGTSGDYNEQFF.

The V and J genes are TRBV7-3 and TRBJ2-2; TRBD2 matches 9 bases. Trimming removed 5 bases from V and 2 bases from J; junction bases left unmatched: 9. The germline CDR1 and CDR2 sequences are SGHTA and FQGTGA. This CDR3 spans 17 amino acids. The CDR3 bases are TGTGCCAGCAGCCCTCCTCCCCTAGCGGGAAACACCGGGGAGCTGTTTTTT. It codes for CASSPPPLAGNTGELFF. Full variable domain (outside the CDR3, taken from reference TRBV7-3 and TRBJ2-2): GAGVSQTPSNKVTEKGKYVELRCDPISGHTALYWYRQSLGQGPEFLIYFQGTGAADDSGLPNDRFFAVRPEGSVSTLKIQRTERGDSAVYLCASSPPPLAGNTGELFFGEGSRLTVL.

This chain uses TRBV5-1 with TRBJ2-3; 8 bases line up with TRBD1. This CDR3 has 16 amino acids. Unmatched junction bases numbered 10, after V lost 4 bases and J lost 3 bases. Germline V gene data show CDR1 as SGHRS and CDR2 as YFSETQ. The CDR3 sequence: CASSSGQGGRTDTQYF. The CDR3, as DNA: TGCGCCAGCAGCAGCGGACAGGGAGGAAGGACAGATACGCAGTATTTT.

The chain links TRBV10-3 to TRBJ1-1; 8 bases map to TRBD1. Germline assignment: CDR1 ENHRY and CDR2 SYGVKD. Unmatched junction bases numbered 14, after V lost 10 bases and J lost 7 bases. The CDR3 is 14 amino acids. DNA of the CDR3: TGTGCCACCCGTGAACCAGACAGGGGAATTGAAGCTTTCTTT. Its translation: CATREPDRGIEAFF.

This clone was detected a few times. The chain joins TRBV10-2 to TRBJ1-2; D remains ambiguous. Trimming took off 4 bases at V and 4 bases at J, with 13 bases between the two ends. The germline V gene encodes CDR1 WSHSY and CDR2 SAAADI. There are 14 residues in the CDR3. This CDR3 reads CASSVGPDLYGYTF. The CDR3 nucleotides read TGCGCCAGCAGTGTCGGGCCGGACCTCTATGGCTACACCTTC.